This T cell receptor (beta chain) was captured by sequencing in a study of blood T cell repertoires in COVID-19. Across the whole study: Collection of acute and convalescent COVID-19 samples took place in the United States, Italy and Spain. T cells, B-cell-depleted T cells, or PBMCs provided the cDNA or gDNA that served as material.

This CDR3 comprises 16 residues. Germline lookup yields CDR1 ENHRY and CDR2 SYGVKD. V shed 0 bases and J 1 base; nucleotides not matched to a gene: 5. In the study's own analysis: Amplification of reference gene primers was used by the study to estimate nucleated cell counts. TCRdb's table, derived via immunoSEQ multiplex PCR, lists solely in-frame clones and lacks some. V and J calls and clone size come straight from that table; D and trimming were deduced from the DNA. The repertoire holds some 330,000 clones, with roughly 90% as singletons. This rearrangement joins TRBV10-3 to TRBJ2-5; 7 bases agree with TRBD2. Input material: peripheral blood. The receptor was derived from a woman in her 50s with active or convalescent COVID-19. The DNA of the CDR3 is TGTGCCATCAGTGAGTCGTACGGGGGGACCCAAGAGACCCAGTACTTC. Translation gives CAISESYGGTQETQYF.